This T cell receptor (beta chain) originates from a study of T cell repertoires in cytomegalovirus infection. In the study overall: The study used recently identified HLA-C-restricted and well-studied HLA-B-restricted CMV epitopes. Public TCR beta signatures marked donors with CMV infection and the matching HLA. Study outcomes and limitations: HLA-C-restricted, CMV-specific TCR beta clonotypes were dominant ex vivo. Carriers of CMV and the relevant HLA type were discriminated by public TCR beta frequency.

TCRdb redid the calling of the reads with MiXCR, one entry per CDR3 protein. The table records roughly 500,000 distinct CDR3 sequences, 25% to 35% of them present only once. The CDR3 spans 20 residues. V gave up 4 bases and J gave up 3 bases; unmatched junction bases: 18. From germline, CDR1 is SGHVS and CDR2 FNYEAQ. Worth noting for this clonotype: Its antigen is unknown.

The chain recombines TRBV7-6 with TRBJ2-7; TRBD2 agrees at 13 bases. The source was cultured PBMCs, collected from culture after CMV antigen stimulation. The TCR sequence derives from a human donor in good health (CMV status not recorded). Some clones in this sample may be carry-over from other donors' samples. The CDR3 sequence: CASSWRKTGTSGIEIYEQYF. For the CDR3, the DNA is TGTGCCAGCAGCTGGCGAAAGACCGGGACTAGCGGGATTGAAATCTACGAGCAGTACTTC.